These 26 T cell receptor beta chains were all obtained from the same sample, sequenced in a study of T cells expressing NK-cell markers. From its re-call of the 5' RACE reads, TCRdb lists each CDR3 protein once, without DNA. The table for this sample gives a few hundred thousand distinct CDR3 sequences. Sequenced sample: blood T cells: a sorted CD56 or NKG2C T cell subset, CD4+ or CD8+ T cells, or bulk PBMC T cells (not recorded which). These receptors came from a woman aged 50 to 65 in good health.

V is TRBV5-4 and J is TRBJ2-7; absent DNA, TCRdb's TRBD2 call cannot be checked. Per the germline V gene, CDR1 is SGHNT and CDR2 is YYREEE (reference sequence). The CDR3 runs 14 residues. The CDR3: CASSVLAGRHEQYF.

The rearrangement uses TRBV5-1 and TRBJ2-5; the D call from TCRdb, TRBD2, cannot be confirmed without DNA. CDR1 SGHRS and CDR2 YFSETQ come from the germline V gene. The CDR3 length is 15 residues. CDR3 sequence: CASSLEGGRVETQYF.

The chain employs TRBV18 and TRBJ1-2; absent DNA, TCRdb's TRBD1 call cannot be checked. The CDR3 has 17 amino acids. The germline V gene has CDR1 KGHSH and CDR2 LQKENI. CDR3 sequence reads: CASSPLGKKSGPYGYTF. The variable domain in full, completed from reference TRBV18 and TRBJ1-2, reads NAGVMQNPRHLVRRRGQEARLRCSPMKGHSHVYWYRQLPEEGLKFMVYLQKENIIDESGMPKERFSAEFPKEGPSILRIQQVVRGDSAAYFCASSPLGKKSGPYGYTFGSGTRLTVV.

The V gene is TRBV12-3 or TRBV12-4, the J gene TRBJ2-2; the D call from TCRdb, TRBD1, cannot be confirmed without DNA. The CDR3 has 19 amino acids. The CDR3 loop reads CASSSSGTVEGTLHGELFF.

The chain has TRBV6-4 and TRBJ1-1. CDR3 size: 13 residues. The germline gives CDR1 MRHNA, CDR2 SNTAGT. The CDR3 spells CASSDSWGSEAFF.

The chain links TRBV5-1 to TRBJ2-2; TCRdb outputs TRBD1, but without DNA this stays unchecked. CDR1 is SGHRS and CDR2 is YFSETQ in the germline V gene. The CDR3 sequence is 13 residues long. This chain's CDR3 is CATSTENTGELFF.

The chain carries TRBV6-5 and TRBJ1-5; no DNA is available, so the TRBD1 call from TCRdb remains unchecked. Germline CDR1 MNHEY, CDR2 SVGAGI. The CDR3 is 16 residues long. CDR3 protein: CASSPGAGGRNQPQHF.

The chain joins TRBV30 to TRBJ2-4; there is no DNA to check the TCRdb D call of TRBD2. The germline V gene encodes CDR1 GTSNPN and CDR2 SVGIG (reference sequence). The CDR3 length is 13 residues. This chain's CDR3 is CAWNRRERDIQYF.

The chain carries TRBV4-1 and TRBJ2-1. CDR3 length: 15 amino acids. Per germline, CDR1 MGHRA and CDR2 YSYEKL. The CDR3 sequence is CASSHNPGLYNEQFF.

The chain combines TRBV11-2 with TRBJ2-5; there is no DNA to check the TCRdb D call of TRBD1. The germline V gene has CDR1 SGHAT and CDR2 FQNNGV. The CDR3 consists of 19 residues. This CDR3 reads CASSLGGTGGGGYQETQYF.

The J gene is TRBJ1-4, the V gene TRBV4-1. Per the germline V gene, CDR1 is MGHRA and CDR2 is YSYEKL. The CDR3 totals 13 residues. CDR3 sequence: CASSRGLMEKLFF.

This chain uses TRBV6-5 with TRBJ1-1; without DNA, the TCRdb call of TRBD1 cannot be checked. The germline gives CDR1 MNHEY, CDR2 SVGAGI. CDR3 length: 14 amino acids. CDR3 loop: CASTPDSWNTEAFF.

This chain joins TRBV7-9 and TRBJ1-1; TCRdb's D call of TRBD1 is untestable without DNA. The length of the CDR3 is 13 residues. The germline gives CDR1 SEHNR, CDR2 FQNEAQ (reference sequence). The CDR3 loop is CASSSKGVDEAFF.

The chain uses TRBV4-2 and TRBJ1-6; TCRdb indicates TRBD1, and absent DNA this call remains unverified. Germline V CDR1 and CDR2: LGHNA, YNFKEQ. This CDR3 is built from 19 residues. The CDR3 sequence is CASSQDPLRQGGGRSPLHF.

The chain combines TRBV4-1 with TRBJ1-1; the TCRdb D gene call, TRBD1, has no DNA to confirm it. The CDR3 contains 16 residues. Germline loops: CDR1 MGHRA, CDR2 YSYEKL. CDR3 in amino acids: CASSQEGTGVNTEAFF.

The genes are TRBV9 and TRBJ2-1; TCRdb calls TRBD2, which cannot be checked without DNA. Germline V CDR1 and CDR2: SGDLS, YYNGEE. CDR3 length: 11 amino acids. CDR3 protein: CASSIEREQFF.

The chain joins TRBV9 to TRBJ2-2; TCRdb designates TRBD2, a call that cannot be tested without DNA. This CDR3 spans 15 amino acids. Germline-derived CDR1 and CDR2 are SGDLS and YYNGEE. This CDR3 reads CASSVVEVPTGELFF.

This chain joins TRBV3-1 and TRBJ2-7; the D call from TCRdb, TRBD2, cannot be confirmed without DNA. The CDR3 loop spans 16 amino acids. Germline CDR1 and CDR2: LGHDT and YNNKEL (reference sequence). CDR3 loop: CASSRLSLADSYEQYF.

The CDR3 spells CASSRGVEAFF. This rearrangement joins TRBV6-6 to TRBJ1-1; TCRdb designates TRBD1, a call that cannot be tested without DNA. CDR1 is MNHNY, CDR2 SVGAGI, per germline (reference sequence). CDR3 length: 11 amino acids.

The V call is TRBV27, the J call TRBJ1-1; without DNA, the TCRdb call of TRBD1 cannot be checked. This CDR3 region has 16 residues. Germline V gene data show CDR1 as MNHEY and CDR2 as SMNVEV (reference sequence). The CDR3 is CASRPLTPPTNTEAFF.

This chain connects TRBV20-1 to TRBJ2-3; without DNA, the TCRdb call of TRBD2 cannot be checked. The CDR3 has 15 amino acids. Germline assignment: CDR1 DFQATT and CDR2 SNEGSKA (reference sequence). The CDR3: CSASLAGDGTDTQYF.

The V call is TRBV12-3 or TRBV12-4, the J call TRBJ2-5; the D gene TCRdb calls, TRBD2, cannot be checked with no DNA. CDR3 size: 15 residues. This CDR3 is CASSRGGTSQETQYF.

V gene TRBV29-1 combines with J gene TRBJ2-3; TCRdb's D gene call, TRBD2, goes unchecked for lack of DNA. The CDR3 has 15 amino acids. Germline-derived CDR1 and CDR2 are SQVTM and ANQGSEA. The CDR3 loop is CSVGTSGASTDTQYF.

This chain links TRBV24-1 with TRBJ1-5; TCRdb reports TRBD1, a call that lacks DNA to check it against. CDR1 is KGHDR and CDR2 is SFDVKD in the germline V gene. This CDR3 spans 17 amino acids. The CDR3 reads CATSGRAGGDGNQPQHF.

This chain uses TRBV7-9 with TRBJ2-3; no DNA is available, so the TRBD1 call from TCRdb remains unchecked. There are 14 residues in the CDR3. Germline CDR1 reads SEHNR; CDR2 reads FQNEAQ (reference sequence). The CDR3 reads CASSLETGVDTQYF.

The V gene is TRBV21-1, the J gene TRBJ2-4; TCRdb names TRBD1, which stays unverified in the absence of DNA. TRBV21-1 is listed as a pseudogene. The CDR3 totals 14 residues. CDR3: CASNIPGQGNIQYF.